Listed here is a single T cell receptor beta chain. This clonotype was observed at least ten times. The antigen this receptor binds is unknown. No base quality information exists; no much larger clone differs at one position. Library preparation was by PCR. The run used an Illumina HiSeq 2000. TCRdb itself trimmed the public reads at Q25 with fastp, ran MiXCR and retained productive beta chains. Rows with a matching CDR3 protein are joined into one entry that keeps the most common DNA and genes. Recorded for this sample are 15,000 to 20,000 distinct CDR3 sequences; about 50% of them occurred a single time. The top ten clonotypes cover around 41% of the sample. These data belong to a study of tumor-infiltrating lymphocytes in oesophageal squamous cell carcinoma (dated by TCRdb to the mid-2010s). The clonotype originates from a female donor with esophageal squamous cell carcinoma. The specimen sequenced was normal esophageal tissue next to the tumor.

The CDR3 region reads CASSIHRGSYNEQFF. The DNA is as follows: TGTGCCAGTAGTATTCACAGGGGCTCCTACAATGAGCAGTTCTTC. The chain couples TRBV19 to TRBJ2-1, with 7 middle bases fitting TRBD1. The germline V and J ends show losses of 3 bases and 0 bases respectively, and no gene match explains 2 bases of the junction. The CDR3 contains 15 residues, cysteine and phenylalanine counted. Solely the CDR3 DNA is kept, with 45 bases framed from the first base. The germline V gene (reference sequence) yields LNHDA for CDR1 and SQIVND for CDR2.